The next 16 T cell receptor beta chains were all read from a single sample in a study of blood T cell repertoires in COVID-19. Produced via immunoSEQ multiplex PCR; TCRdb's table is partial and in-frame only. The sample consists of tens of thousands of clones, around 90% of them appearing once. What was sequenced was peripheral blood. All receptors derive from a man aged 65-85 years with acute or convalescent COVID-19.

The V and J genes are TRBV23-1 and TRBJ2-2; 10 bases fit TRBD1. TRBV23-1 is flagged as an ORF with uncertain function. The CDR3 is 19 residues long. Trimming cost V 4 bases and J 4 bases; bases outside gene matches: 15. This CDR3 is CASSRSRQGAPSITGELFF. The CDR3 DNA is TGCGCCAGCAGTCGGTCGAGACAGGGGGCGCCTTCTATCACCGGGGAGCTGTTTTTT.

This sequence joins TRBV4-1 and TRBJ2-1; TRBD2 agrees at 7 bases. The trim removed 4 bases at V and 0 bases at J, leaving 6 bases unmatched. Germline V gene lookup returns CDR1 MGHRA and CDR2 YSYEKL. The CDR3 runs 16 residues. The DNA for the CDR3 is TGCGCCAGCAGCCCACGAGGCGGGAGCTCCTACAATGAGCAGTTCTTC. Translating it yields CASSPRGGSSYNEQFF.

The chain links TRBV7-2 to TRBJ1-5; D might be TRBD1 (5 bases). Deletions cut 3 bases from V and 6 bases from J, with 15 bases between. CDR1 SGHTA and CDR2 FQGNSA come from the germline V gene. The CDR3 spans 15 residues. The CDR3 DNA sequence: TGTGCCAGCAGCTTCAGCGCAGGGTCTCGTCAGCCCCAGCATTTT. Its translation: CASSFSAGSRQPQHF. Based on the CDR3 plus reference TRBV7-2 and TRBJ1-5, the full variable domain is GAGVSQSPSNKVTEKGKDVELRCDPISGHTALYWYRQSLGQGLEFLIYFQGNSAPDKSGLPSDRFSAERTGGSVSTLTIQRTQQEDSAVYLCASSFSAGSRQPQHFGDGTRLSIL.

In its sample, this clone was seen a few times. The chain links TRBV9 to TRBJ2-4, with 14 bases that match TRBD2. The CDR3 is 15 amino acids. Germline V CDR1 and CDR2: SGDLS, YYNGEE. V was clipped by 3 bases and J by 9 bases; unmatched bases: 5. In DNA, the CDR3 is TGTGCCAGCAGCGCCGGACTAGCGGGAGGCGGCATTCAGTACTTC. It translates to CASSAGLAGGGIQYF.

The chain has TRBV27 and TRBJ1-1; D possibly corresponds to TRBD1 (5 bases). The germline gives CDR1 MNHEY, CDR2 SMNVEV (reference sequence). Trimming stripped 5 bases from V and 7 bases from J, with 14 bases between. The CDR3 totals 13 residues. CDR3 in amino acids: CASSPGWAFEAFF. CDR3 bases: TGTGCCAGCAGTCCAGGGTGGGCGTTTGAAGCTTTCTTT.

The J gene is TRBJ1-2, the V gene TRBV9; D is perhaps TRBD1 (5 bases). Germline CDR1 is SGDLS and CDR2 is YYNGEE. The CDR3 runs to 12 residues. V lost 3 bases and J lost 8, with 11 bases in between. The chain's CDR3 is CASSASGPGYTF. The DNA for the CDR3 is TGTGCCAGCAGCGCCTCAGGGCCCGGCTACACCTTC. Complete variable domain (other parts from reference TRBV9 and TRBJ1-2): DSGVTQTPKHLITATGQRVTLRCSPRSGDLSVYWYQQSLDQGLQFLIQYYNGEERAKGNILERFSAQQFPDLHSELNLSSLELGDSALYFCASSASGPGYTFGSGTRLTVV.

CDR3 region: CASHPGDRGRRETQYF. The DNA of the CDR3 is TGCGCCAGCCATCCCGGGGACAGGGGAAGGAGGGAGACCCAGTACTTC. This chain links TRBV5-1 with TRBJ2-5; 10 bases map to TRBD1. CDR3 length: 16 residues. Germline values: CDR1 SGHRS, CDR2 YFSETQ. V lost 7 bases and J lost 5; bases outside the gene matches: 14.

The CDR3 region is CASSLVPSSYEQYF. The CDR3 coding sequence is TGTGCCAGCAGCTTAGTACCTAGCTCCTACGAGCAGTACTTC. The chain employs TRBV7-2 and TRBJ2-7; the D is unclear. The CDR3 runs to 14 residues. Germline V CDR1 and CDR2: SGHTA, FQGNSA. Trimming pared 1 base from V and 0 bases from J, leaving 7 bases between. The full variable domain, with the rest looked up from reference TRBV7-2 and TRBJ2-7, is GAGVSQSPSNKVTEKGKDVELRCDPISGHTALYWYRQSLGQGLEFLIYFQGNSAPDKSGLPSDRFSAERTGGSVSTLTIQRTQQEDSAVYLCASSLVPSSYEQYFGPGTRLTVT.

The chain employs TRBV5-4 and TRBJ1-6; 8 nucleotides line up with TRBD1. Trimming took 1 base from V and 10 from J; bases not matched to a gene: 7. CDR3 length: 15 residues. Germline CDR1 SGHNT, CDR2 YYREEE (reference sequence). The CDR3 region has the DNA TGTGCCAGCAGCTTGTTCGGACAGGGAGAATCACCCCTCCACTTT. Amino acids: CASSLFGQGESPLHF.

V and J are TRBV28 and TRBJ2-7; D is uncertain. With 2 bases removed from V and 0 bases from J, the gap between germline ends came to 8 bases. The germline V gene encodes CDR1 MDHEN and CDR2 SYDVKM. The CDR3 spans 14 residues. Here the CDR3 DNA reads TGTGCCAGCAGTTTAGCCGGGTTCTCCTACGAGCAGTACTTC. This translates into CASSLAGFSYEQYF.

This clone rates as medium-sized (0.01 to 0.1%). J is TRBJ2-2 and V is TRBV5-1; 7 nucleotides line up with TRBD2. CDR3 length equals 19 residues. J was trimmed by 0 bases and V by 5 bases; bases with no gene match: 16. CDR1 is SGHRS and CDR2 is YFSETQ in the germline V gene. The CDR3 DNA reads TGCGCCAGCAGACACAGTGGGCGCCCTAGCGGACCGAACACCGGGGAGCTGTTTTTT. The encoded protein is CASRHSGRPSGPNTGELFF.

This chain links TRBV5-4 with TRBJ2-1, with 9 bases that match TRBD1. With 6 bases clipped from V and 8 bases from J, the junction kept 12 bases outside the gene matches. This CDR3 has 15 residues. The germline gives CDR1 SGHNT, CDR2 YYREEE (reference sequence). CDR3 amino acids: CASTQGARLGDEQFF. DNA of the CDR3: TGTGCCAGCACACAGGGGGCGCGTCTAGGCGATGAGCAGTTCTTC. The full variable domain, its missing parts supplied by reference TRBV5-4 and TRBJ2-1, is ETGVTQSPTHLIKTRGQQVTLRCSSQSGHNTVSWYQQALGQGPQFIFQYYREEENGRGNFPPRFSGLQFPNYSSELNVNALELDDSALYLCASTQGARLGDEQFFGPGTRLTVL.

The V and J genes are TRBV3-1 (or the pseudogene TRBV3-2) and TRBJ2-2, with D possibly TRBD1 on 6 matching bases. V was pared by 4 bases and J by 1 base, with 16 bases between. Germline loops: CDR1 LGHDT, CDR2 YNNKEL (reference sequence). The CDR3 covers 17 residues. The CDR3 here is CASSLSSYRENTGELFF. CDR3 nucleotides: TGTGCCAGCAGCCTCTCTAGTTACAGGGAGAACACCGGGGAGCTGTTTTTT.

The chain is built from TRBV24-1 and TRBJ2-3; 12 bases are shared with TRBD2. V lost 3 bases and J lost 2; bases outside the gene matches: 5. Per the germline V gene, CDR1 is KGHDR and CDR2 is SFDVKD. This CDR3 is built from 17 residues. The CDR3 DNA follows: TGTGCCACCAGTGATCAGACTAGCGGGAGCCTCACAGATACGCAGTATTTT. Translating it yields CATSDQTSGSLTDTQYF.

The V call is TRBV1, the J call TRBJ1-5; the D call of TRBD1 is as the table states it, not checked on the DNA. TRBV1 is a documented pseudogene. The CDR3 contains 17 residues. CDR3 residues: CTSTPFGTVYSNQPQHF. CDR3 coding DNA: TGCACCAGCACGCCATTTGGGACAGTTTATAGCAATCAGCCCCAGCATTTT.

The V and J genes are TRBV6-1 and TRBJ2-7; the match to TRBD1 covers 8 bases. Looked up from germline, CDR1 is MNHNS and CDR2 is SASEGT. Trimming at V came to 2 bases and at J to 4 bases, leaving 7 bases not matched to a gene. The CDR3 totals 15 residues. CDR3 bases: TGTGCCAGCAGTGAATCTGCTGGGACAGGATACGAGCAGTACTTC. Translated: CASSESAGTGYEQYF.